This entry lists 14 T cell receptor beta chains sequenced from one sample in a study of T cell responses to AZD1222 COVID-19 vaccine. Generated by immunoSEQ multiplex PCR, the TCRdb table keeps only in-frame clones and is missing some. Here the sample spans 65,000 to 70,000 clones, roughly four fifths being singletons. The sample was peripheral blood, taken on day 0 of AZD1222 vaccination. The receptor set was obtained from an adult in good health.

This rearrangement joins TRBV28 to TRBJ1-5; D is possibly TRBD1 (6 bases). V was shortened by 7 bases and J by 0 bases, with 13 bases between the two germline ends. This CDR3 region has 15 residues. Germline CDR1 is MDHEN and CDR2 is SYDVKM. This CDR3 reads CASTSRQASNQPQHF. Here the CDR3 DNA reads TGTGCCAGCACCTCGCGACAGGCTAGCAATCAGCCCCAGCATTTT.

The J gene is TRBJ2-7, the V gene TRBV7-9, with 11 bases identical to TRBD1. CDR3 length: 18 amino acids. V trimming: 0 bases; J trimming: 3 bases; junction bases outside the gene matches: 10. Germline-derived CDR1 and CDR2 are SEHNR and FQNEAQ (reference sequence). DNA of the CDR3: TGTGCCAGCAGCTTAGCGCGGGGACAGGGGGTTACGTACTACGAGCAGTACTTC. It codes for CASSLARGQGVTYYEQYF.

J is TRBJ2-3 and V is TRBV9; 8 positions match TRBD2. The CDR3 length is 16 residues. Germline V gene sequence: CDR1 SGDLS, CDR2 YYNGEE. J gave up 2 bases and V 2 bases, and 7 bases lay outside the gene matches. DNA for the CDR3: TGTGCCAGCAGCGTGGAAAGCGGGGGAAACACAGATACGCAGTATTTT. The encoded protein is CASSVESGGNTDTQYF.

V gene TRBV19 combines with J gene TRBJ1-5; weak D call: TRBD1 (6 bases). This CDR3 comprises 16 residues. Trimming removed 5 bases at V and 4 bases at J, with 18 bases between. Germline V gene lookup returns CDR1 LNHDA and CDR2 SQIVND (reference sequence). The CDR3 loop reads CASSLLRGGANQPQHF. The CDR3 DNA sequence: TGTGCCAGTAGTCTCCTCCGGGGGGGGGCTAATCAGCCCCAGCATTTT.

The V call is TRBV11-1, the J call TRBJ1-3; TRBD1 agrees at 7 bases. CDR1 SGHAT and CDR2 FQDESV come from the germline V gene (reference sequence). This CDR3 spans 14 amino acids. V was pared by 5 bases and J by 5 bases, with 6 bases of the junction left unmatched. CDR3 nucleotides: TGTGCCAGCAGCCGCGCGACAGGGCGAAACACCATATATTTT. This gives the protein CASSRATGRNTIYF.

Comments on this clone: At the DNA level, this CDR3 is encoded by other sequences in the same sample as well. DNA of the CDR3: TGTGCCAGCAGCCTGGGACAGTACTATGGCTACACCTTC. As protein: CASSLGQYYGYTF. J is TRBJ1-2 and V is TRBV12-3 or TRBV12-4; 7 nucleotides line up with TRBD1. This CDR3 is built from 13 residues. J lost 3 bases, V lost 6 bases, and 4 bases had no gene match.

This rearrangement joins TRBV3-1 (or the pseudogene TRBV3-2) to TRBJ2-3, with D maybe TRBD2 (6 bases). Germline CDR1 and CDR2: LGHDT and YNNKEL (reference sequence). V was trimmed by 1 base and J by 6 bases, leaving 11 bases between them. The CDR3 covers 14 residues. CDR3 DNA: TGTGCCAGCAGCCAAGCCGGCGGAGGGGATACGCAGTATTTT. Amino acids: CASSQAGGGDTQYF.

This chain connects TRBV9 to TRBJ1-1; a weak D match, TRBD1 (6 bases). Germline assignment: CDR1 SGDLS and CDR2 YYNGEE. There are 14 residues in the CDR3. The V gene lost 4 bases and the J gene lost 5 bases, with 15 bases spanning the gap. The CDR3, as DNA: TGTGCCAGCAGCATGGGAGGGGGTCGGACTGAAGCTTTCTTT. It translates to CASSMGGGRTEAFF.

V gene TRBV4-1 combines with J gene TRBJ1-4; D is possibly TRBD1 (6 bases). This CDR3 has 16 amino acids. Germline values: CDR1 MGHRA, CDR2 YSYEKL. Deletions cut 1 base from V and 2 bases from J, with 11 bases between. The CDR3 sequence is CASSQGGGFTNEKLFF. The CDR3 coding sequence is TGCGCCAGCAGCCAAGGAGGGGGATTCACTAATGAAAAACTGTTTTTT.

Of note for this clone: This sample also contains other DNA sequences that code for the same CDR3. The chain links TRBV29-1 to TRBJ2-5; 7 nucleotides align to TRBD2. The CDR3 length is 11 residues. Unmatched junction bases numbered 3, after V lost 6 bases and J lost 5 bases. Germline V CDR1 and CDR2: SQVTM, ANQGSEA. The CDR3 region is CSVGEGETQYF. The CDR3 coding sequence is TGCAGCGTGGGGGAGGGTGAGACCCAGTACTTC.

The CDR3 nucleotides are TGTGCCAGCAGTCCTCAGGGCGGCGGGTGGGAGCAGTACTTC. Encoded protein: CASSPQGGGWEQYF. The rearrangement uses TRBV2 and TRBJ2-7; either TRBD1 or TRBD2 may fit D (5 bases each). With 5 bases removed from V and 7 bases from J, the gap between germline ends came to 18 bases. The CDR3 is 14 residues long. Germline V gene lookup returns CDR1 SNHLY and CDR2 FYNNEI.

CDR3 residues: CAISNGASYEQYF. The DNA for the CDR3 is TGTGCCATCTCGAACGGGGCCTCCTACGAGCAGTACTTC. The chain joins TRBV10-3 to TRBJ2-7; either TRBD1 or TRBD2 may fit D (5 bases each). V lost 8 bases and J lost 0, with 11 bases in between. This CDR3 comprises 13 residues. Germline loops: CDR1 ENHRY, CDR2 SYGVKD.

The chain links TRBV4-1 to TRBJ1-1, with 8 nucleotides matching TRBD1. J was trimmed by 5 bases and V by 2 bases; bases with no gene match: 4. Per germline, CDR1 MGHRA and CDR2 YSYEKL. CDR3 length: 14 amino acids. CDR3 sequence: CASSQTTGGTEAFF. The DNA for the CDR3 is TGCGCCAGCAGCCAAACCACAGGGGGAACTGAAGCTTTCTTT.

This clone was counted between two and nine times. V gene TRBV6-4 combines with J gene TRBJ2-7; D is undetermined. The CDR3 runs to 13 residues. Trimming shortened V by 0 bases and J by 6 bases, and 9 bases separated the two germline ends. Looked up from germline, CDR1 is MRHNA and CDR2 is SNTAGT. CDR3 DNA: TGTGCCAGCAGTGACTCCCCTAGTAGCGAGCAGTACTTC. It codes for CASSDSPSSEQYF.